This TCR beta chain appears in the sequencing data of a study of blood T cell repertoires in COVID-19. On the study more broadly: Samples representing acute and convalescent COVID-19 were sourced from the United States, Italy and Spain. Sources were T cells, B-cell-depleted T cells, or PBMCs; the material itself was cDNA or gDNA.

Per the original data handling: Amplification with reference gene primers provided the estimates of nucleated cell counts. The table came from immunoSEQ multiplex PCR; TCRdb's copy has only in-frame clones and leaves some out. The V and J calls and clone size are taken from that table; D and trimming were inferred from the DNA. The table has about 240,000 clones, approximately 86% seen once; the top ten hold more than 6%. Per the germline V gene, CDR1 is LNHNV and CDR2 is YYDKDF (reference sequence). Trimming pared 5 bases from V and 3 bases from J, leaving 11 bases between. The CDR3 length is 13 residues.

The sequence was collected from a man aged 55 to 69 who had recovered from COVID-19. This chain links TRBV15 with TRBJ2-7; D is uncertain. Sequencing input: peripheral blood. The CDR3 protein is CATSAQVSYEQYF. DNA for the CDR3: TGTGCCACCAGCGCTCAGGTTAGCTACGAGCAGTACTTC.